This T cell receptor beta chain was captured in a study of control samples from healthy donors and cancer patients. Germline CDR1 reads SGHTA; CDR2 reads FQGNSA. The CDR3 loop spans 16 amino acids. Between the trimmed V and J ends, which lost 2 bases and 6 bases, there was a span of 17 bases. Sequencing was performed with immunoSEQ multiplex PCR; in TCRdb, only in-frame clones are kept and a portion is missing. The sample carries 120,000 or so clones, approximately 94% recorded once. The chain uses TRBV7-2 and TRBJ2-4; weak D call: TRBD1 (5 bases). Sample: PBMCs. The TCR was taken from a man aged 45-65 years with head and neck cancer. The CDR3 nucleotides are TGTGCCAGCAGCTTAAGCAGGGCTCCCAATAGAAACATTCAGTACTTC. The encoded protein is CASSLSRAPNRNIQYF.